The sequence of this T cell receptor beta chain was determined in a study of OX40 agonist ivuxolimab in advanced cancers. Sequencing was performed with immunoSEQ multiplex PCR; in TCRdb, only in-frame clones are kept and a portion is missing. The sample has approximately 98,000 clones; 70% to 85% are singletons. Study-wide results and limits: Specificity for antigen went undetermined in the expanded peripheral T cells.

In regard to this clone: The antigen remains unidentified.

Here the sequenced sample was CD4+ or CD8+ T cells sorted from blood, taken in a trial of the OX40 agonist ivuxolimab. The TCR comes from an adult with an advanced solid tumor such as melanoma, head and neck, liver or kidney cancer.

CDR3 residues: CASSVGQANQPQHF. The CDR3 DNA sequence: TGTGCCAGCAGCGTAGGACAGGCCAATCAGCCCCAGCATTTT. This chain joins TRBV9 and TRBJ1-5; D may be TRBD1 (6 bases). The CDR3 is 14 amino acids. CDR1 and CDR2 (germline): SGDLS, YYNGEE. V was cut by 0 bases and J by 3 bases, with 7 bases left in between.